The 30 T cell receptor beta chains below were found in one sample sequenced in a study of OX40 agonist ivuxolimab in advanced cancers. Libraries were prepared by immunoSEQ multiplex PCR; TCRdb keeps only in-frame clonotypes and omits some of them. This table holds 60,000 or so clones, about 83% found once. The starting material was CD4+ or CD8+ T cells sorted from blood, obtained in a trial of the OX40 agonist ivuxolimab. These receptors were obtained from an adult with an advanced solid tumor such as melanoma, head and neck, liver or kidney cancer.

The rearrangement joins TRBV7-8 to TRBJ2-7; possible D gene TRBD1, 5 bases. The V end lost 2 bases, the J end lost 2 bases, and 10 bases lay between the germline ends. CDR1 and CDR2 (germline): SGHVS, FQNEAQ. The CDR3 runs 14 residues. CDR3 nucleotide sequence: TGTGCCAGCAGCTTATTGTACAGGACCTACGAGCAGTACTTC. Amino acids: CASSLLYRTYEQYF.

This sequence joins TRBV4-3 and TRBJ1-1; possibly TRBD1 for D (6 bases). Trimming cost V 3 bases and J 1 base, with 15 bases left between them. The CDR3 has 16 amino acids. Germline assignment: CDR1 LGHNA and CDR2 YSLEER. The CDR3: CASSQEGGGRNTEAFF. DNA for the CDR3: TGCGCCAGCAGCCAGGAAGGGGGAGGTAGGAACACTGAAGCTTTCTTT.

The chain is built from TRBV27 and TRBJ1-5, with D possibly TRBD1 on 5 matching bases. This CDR3 spans 19 amino acids. Per germline, CDR1 MNHEY and CDR2 SMNVEV (reference sequence). The V end was cut by 2 bases, the J end by 0 bases, with 20 bases between. The CDR3 coding sequence is TGTGCCAGCAGTTTAAATTACGGGGGTCTTCTTTATAGCAATCAGCCCCAGCATTTT. Its translation is CASSLNYGGLLYSNQPQHF.

This chain uses TRBV5-8 with TRBJ2-1; 10 bases line up with TRBD2. The V segment lost 0 bases and the J segment 0 bases; nucleotides outside the gene matches: 6. CDR1 is SGHTS, CDR2 YDEGEE, per germline. This CDR3 spans 18 amino acids. CDR3 residues: CASSLAPSGGGSYNEQFF. CDR3 in DNA: TGTGCCAGCAGCTTGGCCCCTAGCGGGGGAGGCTCCTACAATGAGCAGTTCTTC.

The gene calls are TRBV19 and TRBJ1-1; the D gene is possibly TRBD1 (5 bases). V was clipped by 3 bases and J by 1 base, with 21 bases between them. This CDR3 comprises 18 residues. Germline-derived CDR1 and CDR2 are LNHDA and SQIVND (reference sequence). In nucleotides, the CDR3 is TGTGCCAGTAGTATTCGGGGGTCTGAAGTGGGAAGGAACACTGAAGCTTTCTTT. Protein product: CASSIRGSEVGRNTEAFF.

This chain links TRBV2 with TRBJ2-1, with 8 bases identical to TRBD2. Looked up from germline, CDR1 is SNHLY and CDR2 is FYNNEI. The trim removed 4 bases at V and 4 bases at J, leaving 3 bases unmatched. The CDR3 is made up of 14 amino acids. CDR3 region: CASSGLAYYNEQFF. Here the CDR3 DNA reads TGTGCCAGCAGTGGACTAGCGTATTACAATGAGCAGTTCTTC.

The V and J genes are TRBV5-1 and TRBJ2-5, with TRBD2 matching 8 bases. Germline V gene lookup returns CDR1 SGHRS and CDR2 YFSETQ. V lost 4 bases to trimming and J lost 0 bases; unmatched junction nucleotides: 8. This CDR3 is built from 16 residues. CDR3 amino acids: CASSQSAGGYQETQYF. The DNA of the CDR3 is TGCGCCAGCAGCCAATCGGCGGGAGGATACCAAGAGACCCAGTACTTC. Drawing the rest from reference TRBV5-1 and TRBJ2-5, the complete variable domain is KAGVTQTPRYLIKTRGQQVTLSCSPISGHRSVSWYQQTPGQGLQFLFEYFSETQRNKGNFPGRFSGRQFSNSRSEMNVSTLELGDSALYLCASSQSAGGYQETQYFGPGTRLLVL.

The chain has TRBV6-5 and TRBJ1-4, with TRBD1 as a possible D gene (5 bases). The CDR3 extends over 15 amino acids. Between the trimmed V and J ends, which lost 6 bases and 6 bases, there was a span of 17 bases. Germline assignment: CDR1 MNHEY and CDR2 SVGAGI. The CDR3 nucleotides read TGTGCCAGCAGACCGCCGGGGGGAGGGGATGAAAAACTGTTTTTT. Its translation is CASRPPGGGDEKLFF.

V is TRBV9 and J is TRBJ2-7; either TRBD1 or TRBD2 may supply D (5 bases each). Germline loops: CDR1 SGDLS, CDR2 YYNGEE. CDR3 size: 14 residues. V gave up 4 bases and J gave up 2 bases, with 13 bases separating them. Written as DNA, the CDR3 is TGTGCCAGCAGCCCCCAGCTGGGGGCCTACGAGCAGTACTTC. Its translation: CASSPQLGAYEQYF. Complete variable domain (other parts from reference TRBV9 and TRBJ2-7): DSGVTQTPKHLITATGQRVTLRCSPRSGDLSVYWYQQSLDQGLQFLIQYYNGEERAKGNILERFSAQQFPDLHSELNLSSLELGDSALYFCASSPQLGAYEQYFGPGTRLTVT.

The chain is built from TRBV2 and TRBJ2-5; D is unresolved. Deletions cut 6 bases from V and 1 base from J, with 6 bases between. Germline assignment: CDR1 SNHLY and CDR2 FYNNEI. CDR3 length equals 12 residues. The CDR3 DNA follows: TGTGCCAGCAGAGGCAGCCAAGAGACCCAGTACTTC. This gives the protein CASRGSQETQYF.

This rearrangement joins TRBV7-2 to TRBJ1-4; no reliable D call. V was cut by 1 base and J by 8 bases, with 17 bases left in between. The germline V gene has CDR1 SGHTA and CDR2 FQGNSA. CDR3 size: 16 residues. Written as DNA, the CDR3 is TGTGCCAGCAGCTTAGGGTGGAGGCGCGGGGAGGAAAAACTGTTTTTT. This encodes CASSLGWRRGEEKLFF.

The chain has TRBV4-1 and TRBJ2-1; 9 bases are shared with TRBD2. The V and J ends lost 1 base and 8 bases, in that order; junction bases with no gene match: 9. Looked up from germline, CDR1 is MGHRA and CDR2 is YSYEKL. This CDR3 contains 16 residues. Written as DNA, the CDR3 is TGCGCCAGCAGCCAAGGACCGGGCGGGGGGGACGATGAGCAGTTCTTC. Encoded protein: CASSQGPGGGDDEQFF.

This clone was seen once. The J gene is TRBJ1-3, the V gene TRBV5-8; D is possibly TRBD1 (5 bases). This CDR3 comprises 16 residues. The germline gives CDR1 SGHTS, CDR2 YDEGEE. Deletions cut 0 bases from V and 2 bases from J, with 12 bases between. The CDR3 sequence is CASSLDPGRAGNTIYF. Written as DNA, the CDR3 is TGTGCCAGCAGCTTGGATCCCGGCAGGGCTGGAAACACCATATATTTT.

The rearrangement joins TRBV7-2 to TRBJ2-3, with D uncertain. This CDR3 has 13 amino acids. Trimming took off 1 base at V and 5 bases at J, with 7 bases between the two ends. The germline CDR1 and CDR2 sequences are SGHTA and FQGNSA. The CDR3 DNA reads as TGTGCCAGCAGCTTAGAGCACCAAGATACGCAGTATTTT. Translation gives CASSLEHQDTQYF.

This clone has only one observation. V gene TRBV19 combines with J gene TRBJ2-7, with 7 bases aligning to TRBD2. After removal of 3 bases from V and 3 bases from J, the junction contained 2 bases not matched to a gene. CDR1 is LNHDA and CDR2 is SQIVND in the germline V gene (reference sequence). This CDR3 contains 13 residues. The CDR3 DNA sequence: TGTGCCAGTAGTATCGGGGGGTTCTACGAGCAGTACTTC. This gives the protein CASSIGGFYEQYF.

The genes are TRBV5-6 and TRBJ2-3; 9 bases line up with TRBD2. Germline CDR1 SGHDT, CDR2 YYEEEE. The CDR3 has 16 amino acids. V was clipped by 4 bases and J by 0 bases; unmatched bases: 6. CDR3 protein: CASSTGLAASTDTQYF. The CDR3 DNA reads TGTGCCAGCAGCACGGGACTAGCAGCTAGCACAGATACGCAGTATTTT.

The rearrangement uses TRBV7-6 and TRBJ1-6; the D gene is possibly TRBD1 (5 bases). CDR1 is SGHVS, CDR2 FNYEAQ, per germline. CDR3 length equals 14 residues. The V and J ends lost 1 base and 10 bases respectively, with 11 bases between them. The CDR3 DNA follows: TGTGCCAGCAGCTTAGGACACGGGGGATCACCCCTCCACTTT. Its protein product is CASSLGHGGSPLHF.

The chain is built from TRBV7-7 and TRBJ2-5; TRBD2 is a possible D gene (6 bases). The V gene lost 4 bases and the J gene lost 1 base, with 13 bases spanning the gap. Germline CDR1 SSHAT, CDR2 FNYEAQ (reference sequence). This CDR3 spans 15 amino acids. CDR3: CASSSNLGSQETQYF. As DNA, the CDR3 is TGTGCCAGCAGCTCCAACCTCGGGAGCCAAGAGACCCAGTACTTC.

J is TRBJ1-5 and V is TRBV18; possibly TRBD1 for D (5 bases). V lost 0 bases and J 3 bases, leaving 9 bases between the germline ends. This CDR3 contains 15 residues. CDR1 is KGHSH and CDR2 is LQKENI in the germline V gene. CDR3 nucleotide sequence: TGTGCCAGCTCACCACCAGGACACCCCAATCAGCCCCAGCATTTT. Translated, it gives CASSPPGHPNQPQHF. The full variable domain, with the rest looked up from reference TRBV18 and TRBJ1-5, is NAGVMQNPRHLVRRRGQEARLRCSPMKGHSHVYWYRQLPEEGLKFMVYLQKENIIDESGMPKERFSAEFPKEGPSILRIQQVVRGDSAAYFCASSPPGHPNQPQHFGDGTRLSIL.

The chain recombines TRBV27 with TRBJ1-1; D may be TRBD1 (5 bases). From germline, CDR1 is MNHEY and CDR2 SMNVEV (reference sequence). Trimming pared 5 bases from V and 3 bases from J, leaving 13 bases between. This CDR3 is built from 14 residues. CDR3 sequence: CASSAGRVDTEAFF. The CDR3 nucleotides are TGTGCCAGCAGTGCCGGCAGGGTAGACACTGAAGCTTTCTTT.

The V and J genes are TRBV7-8 and TRBJ2-5, with 10 bases matching TRBD2. CDR1 and CDR2 (germline): SGHVS, FQNEAQ. CDR3 length equals 18 residues. The V gene end was trimmed by 1 base and the J gene end by 5 bases; junction bases not matched to a gene: 13. This CDR3 is CASSLVPSGSWGLETQYF. The CDR3 bases are TGTGCCAGCAGCTTAGTGCCTAGCGGGAGTTGGGGTTTGGAGACCCAGTACTTC.

The genes are TRBV18 and TRBJ2-7; D possibly corresponds to TRBD2 (7 bases). Germline CDR1 is KGHSH and CDR2 is LQKENI. This CDR3 spans 16 amino acids. Trimming cost V 2 bases and J 3 bases, with 17 bases left between them. DNA of the CDR3: TGTGCCAGCTCACCAGTATCCTCGGGGGGCAGCTACGAGCAGTACTTC. It translates to CASSPVSSGGSYEQYF.

The chain couples TRBV7-9 to TRBJ1-1; 8 nucleotides agree with TRBD1. V dropped 5 bases and J dropped 10; count of bases not matched to a gene: 9. Germline V CDR1 and CDR2: SEHNR, FQNEAQ (reference sequence). The CDR3 consists of 13 residues. CDR3 bases: TGTGCCAGCAGCCCTGGACAGGGAGTAAGAGCTTTCTTT. It encodes CASSPGQGVRAFF.

The chain employs TRBV5-1 and TRBJ2-2, with D hard to call. CDR1 is SGHRS and CDR2 is YFSETQ in the germline V gene. Trimming pared 0 bases from V and 4 bases from J, leaving 13 bases between. The CDR3 contains 16 residues. The CDR3 DNA follows: TGCGCCAGCAGCTTGGGGGCAACGACGGGCACCGGGGAGCTGTTTTTT. Protein product: CASSLGATTGTGELFF.

The V and J genes are TRBV4-1 and TRBJ1-1; the D is unclear. The germline V gene has CDR1 MGHRA and CDR2 YSYEKL. CDR3 length: 12 amino acids. V shed 4 bases and J shed 10 bases, with 13 bases lying between them. The CDR3 region is CASSPNEGGAFF. For the CDR3, the DNA is TGCGCCAGCAGCCCCAATGAGGGTGGAGCTTTCTTT.

The chain employs TRBV4-3 and TRBJ1-1, with 9 bases fitting TRBD1. Germline-derived CDR1 and CDR2 are LGHNA and YSLEER. The ends lost 3 bases at V and 4 bases at J; junction bases unmatched: 6. CDR3 length: 15 residues. The CDR3 nucleotides are TGCGCCAGCAGCCATCAAGACAGGGGGGGCACTGAAGCTTTCTTT. It is translated as CASSHQDRGGTEAFF.

V usage is TRBV9 and J usage is TRBJ2-2; TRBD2 might be the D (5 bases). Per the germline V gene, CDR1 is SGDLS and CDR2 is YYNGEE. V gave up 3 bases and J gave up 3 bases, with 18 bases separating them. This CDR3 is 17 amino acids long. DNA of the CDR3: TGTGCCAGCAGCGCATCTAGTGGGAGCATCTACACCGGGGAGCTGTTTTTT. This sequence encodes CASSASSGSIYTGELFF.

This chain uses TRBV7-8 with TRBJ1-2; 7 nucleotides agree with TRBD1. Germline V gene lookup returns CDR1 SGHVS and CDR2 FQNEAQ. V gave up 10 bases and J gave up 4 bases; unmatched junction bases: 9. There are 13 residues in the CDR3. DNA of the CDR3: TGTGCCACCGCTCCGGGACAGATCTATGGCTACACCTTC. Its translation: CATAPGQIYGYTF.

Here the CDR3 reads CASRRGTSGSSYNEQFF. The CDR3 coding sequence is TGTGCCAGCAGACGAGGGACTAGCGGGAGCTCCTACAATGAGCAGTTCTTC. The V gene is TRBV7-9, the J gene TRBJ2-1; 14 bases match TRBD2. The J segment lost 0 bases and the V segment lost 6 bases, leaving 4 bases of the junction unmatched. Looked up from germline, CDR1 is SEHNR and CDR2 is FQNEAQ (reference sequence). This CDR3 has 17 residues.

The chain combines TRBV11-2 with TRBJ1-5; D perhaps matches TRBD1 (5 bases). The CDR3 runs to 15 residues. Trimming shortened V by 0 bases and J by 9 bases, and 15 bases separated the two germline ends. Per germline, CDR1 SGHAT and CDR2 FQNNGV. The CDR3 spells CASSLDGTGRGPQHF. For the CDR3, the DNA is TGTGCCAGCAGCTTAGATGGGACCGGCCGGGGGCCCCAGCATTTT.